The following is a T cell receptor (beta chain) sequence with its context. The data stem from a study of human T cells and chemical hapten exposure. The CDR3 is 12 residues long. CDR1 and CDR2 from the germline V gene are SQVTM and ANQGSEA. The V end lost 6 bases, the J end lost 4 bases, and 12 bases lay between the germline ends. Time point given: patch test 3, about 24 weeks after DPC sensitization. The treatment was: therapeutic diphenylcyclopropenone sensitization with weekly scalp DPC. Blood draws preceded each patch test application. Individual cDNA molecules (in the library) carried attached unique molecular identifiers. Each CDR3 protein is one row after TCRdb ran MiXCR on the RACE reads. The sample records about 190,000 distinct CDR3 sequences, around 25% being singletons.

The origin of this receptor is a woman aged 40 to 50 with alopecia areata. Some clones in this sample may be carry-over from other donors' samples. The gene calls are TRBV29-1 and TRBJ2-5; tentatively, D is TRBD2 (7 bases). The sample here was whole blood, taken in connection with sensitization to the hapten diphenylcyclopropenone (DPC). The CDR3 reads CSVGGGGETQYF. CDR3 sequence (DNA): TGCAGCGTGGGGGGGGGCGGAGAGACCCAGTACTTC.